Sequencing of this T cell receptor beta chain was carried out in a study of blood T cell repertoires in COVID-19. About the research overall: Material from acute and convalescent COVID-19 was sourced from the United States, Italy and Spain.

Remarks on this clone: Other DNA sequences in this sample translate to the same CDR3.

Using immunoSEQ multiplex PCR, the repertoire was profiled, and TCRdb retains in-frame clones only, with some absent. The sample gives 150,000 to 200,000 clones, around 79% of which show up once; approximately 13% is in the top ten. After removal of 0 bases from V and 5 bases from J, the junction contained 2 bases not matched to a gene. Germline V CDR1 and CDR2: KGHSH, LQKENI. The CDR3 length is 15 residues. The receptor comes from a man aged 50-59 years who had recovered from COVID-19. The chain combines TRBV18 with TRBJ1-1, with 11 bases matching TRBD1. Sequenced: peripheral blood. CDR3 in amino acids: CASSPPGTGGTEAFF. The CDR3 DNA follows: TGTGCCAGCTCACCACCGGGGACAGGGGGAACTGAAGCTTTCTTT.